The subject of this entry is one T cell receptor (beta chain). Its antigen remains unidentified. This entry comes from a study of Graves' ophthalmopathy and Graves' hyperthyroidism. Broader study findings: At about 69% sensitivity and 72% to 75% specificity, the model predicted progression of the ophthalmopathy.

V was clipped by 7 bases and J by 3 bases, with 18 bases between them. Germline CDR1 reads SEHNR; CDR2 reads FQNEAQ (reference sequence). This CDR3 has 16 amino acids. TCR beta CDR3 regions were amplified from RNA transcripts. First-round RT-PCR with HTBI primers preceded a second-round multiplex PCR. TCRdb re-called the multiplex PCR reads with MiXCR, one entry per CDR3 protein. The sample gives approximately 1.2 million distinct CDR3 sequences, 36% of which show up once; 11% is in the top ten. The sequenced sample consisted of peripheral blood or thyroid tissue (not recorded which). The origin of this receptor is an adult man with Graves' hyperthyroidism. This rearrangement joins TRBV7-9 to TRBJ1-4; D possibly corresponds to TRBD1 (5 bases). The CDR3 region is CASMSGPGRSNEKLFF. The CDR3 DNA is TGTGCCAGCATGTCGGGACCCGGGCGCTCTAATGAAAAACTGTTTTTT.